Included here is one T cell receptor beta chain sequence, with context. This clone's antigen is unknown. Read sequence stops 3 residues before the CDR3 end, and the germline J gene provides the missing end. Every participant had a single incident cervical HPV16 infection, and prevalent HPV16 infections were excluded. Cervical HPV DNA was detected with MY09/MY11 PCR, and genotyping was done by dot-blot hybridization. About 15 mL of heparinized blood were centrifuged, and the buffy coat was aliquoted, frozen at -30°C, then stored at -80°C. QIAGEN kits were used to extract genomic DNA from buffy coat specimens. This sample was included in a study of T cells in women clearing cervical HPV infection (dated 2018 in TCRdb). Concerning the study at large: The cases were about 27 women with histologically confirmed HPV16-related CIN3 or worse, and 2 of these cases were invasive cancers. Nested within Costa Rica's Guanacaste HPV Natural History Study, an exploratory proof-of-principle case-control study compared TCR repertoires across cervical HPV16 outcomes. Cases were matched to controls by age within five years and by the year the sample was collected. HLA typing was available for only a few women, so HLA type could not be excluded as a confounder. Blood from cases was collected at the visit at which the lesion was first identified, whereas blood from controls was collected once infection was no longer detected. Controls were more than 20 women whose single incident HPV16 infection cleared within 12 months without precancer or cancer developing. The parent cohort enrolled about 10,000 women aged 18 or older in Guanacaste, Costa Rica, in about 1992 to 1994 and followed the women for around 7 years. Median age was approximately 36 years in cases versus around 40 in controls, and baseline characteristics did not differ significantly. Five blinded duplicates per group were added as quality controls, so that 60 or so samples were obtained: some 50 participants and some 10 replicates. Among cases, blood sampling occurred a median of roughly 160 days after lesion detection, with an interquartile range of roughly 90 to 230 days.

Inclusive of the bounding cysteine and phenylalanine, the CDR3 is 16 residues long. The 39 bases shown cover part of the CDR3, and their frame starts at base 1. Trimming removed 6 bases from V and 6 bases from J; the gene matches leave 13 bases unexplained. CDR1 and CDR2 (SNHLY, FYNNEI) derive from the germline V gene. TCR beta CDR3 regions were amplified by multiplex PCR using the immunoSEQ assay from an average of approximately 1,200 ng genomic DNA per sample. Primer bias was corrected in the assay by using a complete synthetic TCR repertoire to establish an amplification baseline. The amplicons were sequenced using the Illumina platform. The original pipeline was this. Sequence errors were corrected by clustering with frequency ratios and a modified nearest-neighbor algorithm, and the sequences were then analyzed in the immunoSEQ Analyzer using IMGT gene definitions. At each rarefaction depth, TCR richness and evenness were averaged across 20 rarefaction repeats, and any sample with fewer sequences than the depth was left out. V, D and J gene relative abundances were compared between groups with Wilcoxon rank sum tests, applying FDR correction. Blinded duplicates gave an intraclass correlation of 95% to 97% for TCR richness and an average of about 76% across over 55 gene segments. As stored in TCRdb, this immuneACCESS dataset retains in-frame rearrangements with V and J assigned. A fraction of the clones does not appear; measured against another copy, unresolved V genes explain less than half of the discrepancy, and the remainder lacks a known reason. V, J and clone size were drawn from that table, and D and trimming were deduced from the DNA. In this sample's table one finds 30,000 to 45,000 clones. The top ten clones comprise under 8.5% of the sample.

General study outcomes and caveats: Whether associations preceded infection or resulted from infection could not be shown with the cross-sectional design, and effector/memory subsets and HPV-specific T cells were not isolated. TCR repertoire richness was significantly higher in CIN3+ cases than in controls across sequencing depths, while evenness did not differ. Cases had lower TRBV6-7 relative abundance than controls (about 0.1% versus 0.15%; Bonferroni P = 0.0008). T-cell numbers per sample were unknown, so richness differences could reflect varying T-cell content rather than repertoire biology. By combining richness with V gene abundances, random forest classifiers separated cases from controls with an estimated AUC of roughly 0.8.

The sequence was obtained from a woman between 18 and 75 years old with a cervical HPV16 infection that either progressed to CIN3+ or cleared (not recorded which). Recombination connected TRBV2 to TRBJ1-4; 7 middle bases align to TRBD1. Sequenced material: blood buffy coat. The CDR3 protein is CASRASGTGAHEKLFF. CDR3 bases read: TGTGCCAGCAGAGCCTCGGGAACAGGGGCGCATGAAAAA.